This T cell receptor (beta chain) was recorded in a study of CD8 T cells in ankylosing spondylitis. V trimming: 6 bases; J trimming: 6 bases; junction bases outside the gene matches: 10. Germline V gene lookup returns CDR1 SGHTA and CDR2 FQGNSA. This CDR3 contains 15 residues. TCRdb re-called the 5' RACE reads with MiXCR, one entry per CDR3 protein. The table records about 190,000 distinct CDR3 sequences, roughly 13% of them present only once. Points from the study as a whole: Before this, some motif variants had been reported in reactive arthritis synovial fluid and blood.

With regard to this clonotype: The target antigen is unknown.

This receptor was taken from a female donor with ankylosing spondylitis or in good health (not recorded which). Sequences were obtained from blood, either unsorted or a sorted T cell fraction (not recorded which). The V call is TRBV7-2, the J call TRBJ2-3; 9 bases match TRBD1. The CDR3 loop reads CASRPSGQGSDTQYF. The CDR3 nucleotides read TGTGCCAGCAGGCCATCGGGACAGGGCTCCGATACGCAGTATTTT.